The present T cell receptor (beta chain) was sequenced within a study of Ad26.COV2.S vaccination and SARS-CoV-2 variants. The wider study: The authors gave Ad26.COV2.S intramuscularly, either once or twice 56 days apart. Findings of the study overall: TCR breadth and depth estimates may have understated total T cell responses. Vaccinees displayed broader spike-specific TCR repertoires than placebo recipients.

Using immunoSEQ multiplex PCR, the repertoire was profiled, and TCRdb retains in-frame clones only, with some absent. The sample has roughly 320,000 clones; approximately 86% are singletons. In the case of this clone: What it binds is not known.

The CDR3 is 14 residues long. CDR1 is SGDLS, CDR2 YYNGEE, per germline. V was clipped by 6 bases and J by 2 bases; unmatched bases: 5. Noted treatment: roughly 19 received Ad26.COV2.S at low or high dose, single or two shots; about 5 received placebo; per-sample allocation not given. Sampling was done on day 63 after the first vaccine or placebo injection. Spike of the Wuhan-strain SARS-CoV-2 was expressed by an Ad26 vector, which formed the vaccine. The chain links TRBV9 to TRBJ1-2; 9 nucleotides match TRBD1. The sample consisted of peripheral blood, taken in a trial of Ad26.COV2.S vaccine versus placebo. This clonotype originated in a person between 18 and 65 years old who received the Ad26.COV2.S COVID-19 vaccine or a placebo. In DNA form, the CDR3 reads TGTGCCAGCACCACCGGGACAGGGAACTATGGCTACACCTTC. Protein sequence: CASTTGTGNYGYTF.